The 5 T cell receptor beta chains below all came from one sample that was sequenced in a study of early T cells in non-severe SARS-CoV-2 infection listed by TCRdb under 2021. Libraries were prepared through 5' RACE. The sample was run on a NextSeq 500. The public sequencing data were trimmed at Q25 with fastp and processed into clonotypes with MiXCR by TCRdb, which kept only in-frame beta chains. A single entry per CDR3 protein holds the most common genes and DNA from its merged rows. The sample table shows tens of thousands of distinct CDR3 sequences, and around 11% are seen once. About 2.8% of the sample comes from the top ten. Here the sequenced sample was whole blood, taken at baseline. These receptors all come from an adult who was a healthcare worker with PCR-confirmed SARS-CoV-2 infection or an uninfected control (not recorded which).

The gene calls are TRBV13 and TRBJ2-3; TRBD1 aligns across 9 bases. Looked up from germline, CDR1 is PRHDT and CDR2 is FYEKMQ (reference sequence). V lost 8 bases, J lost 2 bases, and 14 bases stayed unmatched. CDR3 length: 17 amino acids. The CDR3 DNA sequence: TGTGCCAGCGAAACTCCTTCGGGGACAGGGTACACAGATACGCAGTATTTT. Translating gives CASETPSGTGYTDTQYF.

This clonotype was counted a few times. J is TRBJ2-2 and V is TRBV6-2 or TRBV6-3; 8 nucleotides match TRBD1. The V gene end was trimmed by 5 bases and the J gene end by 5 bases; junction bases not matched to a gene: 7. There are 15 residues in the CDR3. The germline V gene has CDR1 MNHEY and CDR2 SVGEGT. CDR3 residues: CASSPPDRATGELFF. CDR3 bases: TGTGCCAGCAGTCCCCCGGACAGGGCTACCGGGGAGCTGTTTTTT.

This clonotype came up a few times. This sequence joins TRBV4-3 and TRBJ2-7, with 8 bases lining up with TRBD1. With V trimmed by 0 bases and J by 0 bases, 4 bases remained unmatched. The germline gives CDR1 LGHNA, CDR2 YSLEER. The CDR3 consists of 16 residues. The CDR3 DNA reads as TGCGCCAGCAGCCAAGATGGGACAGGAAGCTCCTACGAGCAGTACTTC. Residues: CASSQDGTGSSYEQYF.

This rearrangement joins TRBV19 to TRBJ2-1; D could derive from TRBD1 or TRBD2 (6 bases each). The CDR3 totals 14 residues. The germline V gene encodes CDR1 LNHDA and CDR2 SQIVND (reference sequence). V was pared by 5 bases and J by 9 bases, with 17 bases between. The CDR3 is CASSAQVGGGEQFF. CDR3 nucleotides: TGTGCCAGTAGTGCTCAAGTAGGGGGAGGTGAGCAGTTCTTC.

In this sample, this clonotype turned up a few times. The gene calls are TRBV6-5 and TRBJ2-7; TRBD1 matches at 8 bases. Trimming at V came to 5 bases and at J to 7 bases, leaving 13 bases not matched to a gene. This CDR3 is 15 amino acids long. CDR1 is MNHEY, CDR2 SVGAGI, per germline. In DNA form, the CDR3 reads TGTGCCAGCAGTCGACAGGGGCCCTCCCCGAGGGAGCAGTACTTC. The encoded protein is CASSRQGPSPREQYF.